Listed here are 20 T cell receptor beta chains from one sample, sequenced in a study of identical twins. TCRdb re-called the 5' RACE reads with MiXCR, one entry per CDR3 protein. This table has 150,000 or so distinct CDR3 sequences, around 3.4% appearing once. Material: memory T cells sorted from blood. The source of these receptors is a man younger than 35 in good health.

This clonotype showed up many times. The chain employs TRBV7-9 and TRBJ2-7; D may be TRBD1 or TRBD2 (6 bases each). The ends were cut back, 5 bases at V and 7 bases at J, with 21 bases in the middle. The CDR3 runs to 15 residues. Germline-derived CDR1 and CDR2 are SEHNR and FQNEAQ (reference sequence). The CDR3 DNA sequence: TGTGCCAGCAGCCCCCTTTTCGGGGGCTTAGGGGAGCAGTACTTC. Encoded protein: CASSPLFGGLGEQYF.

The sample holds many counts of this clonotype. The chain links TRBV6-1 to TRBJ2-1; TRBD1 matches 9 bases. The CDR3 spans 16 residues. Germline loops: CDR1 MNHNS, CDR2 SASEGT. With V trimmed by 6 bases and J by 0 bases, 6 bases remained unmatched. The CDR3 DNA is TGTGCCAGCAGGGGACAGGGCCCCTCCTCCTACAATGAGCAGTTCTTC. It encodes CASRGQGPSSYNEQFF.

This clonotype was counted at least ten times. The rearrangement uses TRBV6-1 and TRBJ1-3; D remains ambiguous. The CDR3 sequence is 15 residues long. Germline CDR1 MNHNS, CDR2 SASEGT. V lost 7 bases, J lost 0 bases, and 13 bases lay in between. The CDR3 here is CASTQKVSSGNTIYF. CDR3 bases: TGTGCCAGCACCCAGAAAGTTAGCTCTGGAAACACCATATATTTT.

The sample holds many counts of this clonotype. V gene TRBV28 combines with J gene TRBJ2-1; 9 nucleotides agree with TRBD1. CDR3 size: 15 residues. V gave up 6 bases and J gave up 4 bases; unmatched junction bases: 7. Germline CDR1 MDHEN, CDR2 SYDVKM. CDR3 in amino acids: CASRRDRGNYNEQFF. The DNA for the CDR3 is TGTGCCAGCAGACGTGACAGGGGGAATTACAATGAGCAGTTCTTC.

At least ten counts were recorded for this clonotype. The rearrangement uses TRBV10-3 and TRBJ1-1; D unclear. The CDR3 contains 12 residues. Trimming removed 5 bases from V and 6 bases from J, with 10 bases in between. Germline CDR1 ENHRY, CDR2 SYGVKD. CDR3 bases: TGTGCCATCAGTTTACCCGGCGCTGAAGCTTTCTTT. Translation: CAISLPGAEAFF.

This clonotype showed up many times. J is TRBJ2-7 and V is TRBV11-1; D ambiguous. The CDR3 is made up of 14 amino acids. Germline V CDR1 and CDR2: SGHAT, FQDESV (reference sequence). V lost 8 bases, J lost 2 bases, and 16 bases lay in between. Here the CDR3 reads CASVNPTSAYEQYV. The CDR3 DNA reads TGTGCCAGCGTAAACCCGACATCTGCCTACGAGCAGTACGTC.

Many counts were recorded for this clonotype. The chain links TRBV25-1 to TRBJ2-2; D is tentatively TRBD1 or TRBD2 (7 bases each). The CDR3 consists of 15 residues. Per the germline V gene, CDR1 is MGHDK and CDR2 is SYGVNS. V lost 6 bases, J lost 0 bases, and 11 bases lay in between. The CDR3 is CASRGGTANTGELFF. For the CDR3, the DNA is TGTGCCAGCAGGGGAGGGACAGCGAACACCGGGGAGCTGTTTTTT.

By share of the sample, this clonotype is medium-sized. The gene calls are TRBV4-2 and TRBJ2-7, with a weak D call TRBD2 (6 bases). Germline lookup yields CDR1 LGHNA and CDR2 YNFKEQ. This CDR3 contains 17 residues. V lost 0 bases, J lost 1 base, and 16 bases lay in between. The CDR3 region has the DNA TGTGCCAGCAGCCAAGATCTCGGAGCGGGTGCGTCCTACGAGCAGTACTTC. This encodes CASSQDLGAGASYEQYF.

This clonotype was seen repeatedly, ten times or more. The chain links TRBV5-4 to TRBJ2-6, with D possibly matching TRBD2 (6 bases). The CDR3 sequence is 15 residues long. The V end lost 4 bases, the J end lost 1 base, and 9 bases lay between the germline ends. The germline V gene encodes CDR1 SGHNT and CDR2 YYREEE (reference sequence). This CDR3 is CASSKEGSGANVLTF. The CDR3 coding sequence is TGTGCCAGCAGCAAGGAGGGGTCTGGGGCCAACGTCCTGACTTTC.

In this sample, this clonotype turned up many times. The rearrangement links TRBV3-1 to TRBJ2-5; a weak D match, TRBD2 (7 bases). Between the trimmed V and J ends, which lost 3 bases and 2 bases, there was a span of 22 bases. CDR1 is LGHDT and CDR2 is YNNKEL in the germline V gene (reference sequence). This CDR3 has 18 residues. The DNA of the CDR3 is TGTGCCAGCAGCCACCGGGGGGCTAGCGCACAGATACAAGAGACCCAGTACTTC. This encodes CASSHRGASAQIQETQYF.

This clonotype has at least ten counts. V gene TRBV7-8 combines with J gene TRBJ2-5; no definite D call. Trimming removed 5 bases from V and 5 bases from J, with 12 bases in between. Germline loops: CDR1 SGHVS, CDR2 FQNEAQ. This CDR3 has 13 amino acids. CDR3 sequence reads: CASSGQLGETQYF. CDR3 nucleotides: TGTGCCAGCAGCGGCCAACTGGGGGAGACCCAGTACTTC.

The chain carries TRBV4-3 and TRBJ2-1, with TRBD2 as a possible D gene (6 bases). Trimming took 1 base from V and 7 from J, leaving 26 bases between them. Germline loops: CDR1 LGHNA, CDR2 YSLEER. CDR3 size: 19 residues. The CDR3 sequence: CASSQVWRFEAEGWNEQFF. CDR3 nucleotides: TGCGCCAGCAGCCAAGTCTGGCGGTTCGAGGCGGAGGGGTGGAATGAGCAGTTCTTC.

This clonotype appeared many times. This chain uses TRBV12-3 or TRBV12-4 with TRBJ2-1; 9 bases line up with TRBD2. This CDR3 contains 14 residues. After removal of 6 bases from V and 7 bases from J, the junction contained 7 bases not matched to a gene. In nucleotides, the CDR3 is TGTGCCAGCAGCGACGCGGGAGGGCCAAATGAGCAGTTCTTC. It codes for CASSDAGGPNEQFF.

The table lists this clonotype with many counts. This rearrangement joins TRBV6-5 to TRBJ1-2; unclear D gene. This CDR3 contains 14 residues. V lost 4 bases and J 3 bases, leaving 12 bases between the germline ends. The germline gives CDR1 MNHEY, CDR2 SVGAGI. The CDR3 is CASSSQAVDYGYTF. CDR3 nucleotide sequence: TGTGCCAGCAGTTCCCAAGCAGTAGACTATGGCTACACCTTC.

Only a few counts were recorded for this clonotype. The DNA for the CDR3 is TGTGCCAGCAGCCCCCCCATACAGGGTGGAGAGACCCAGTACTTC. Protein sequence: CASSPPIQGGETQYF. This chain joins TRBV7-9 and TRBJ2-5; D might be TRBD1 (6 bases). The CDR3 runs 15 residues. Germline V gene sequence: CDR1 SEHNR, CDR2 FQNEAQ (reference sequence). V dropped 5 bases and J dropped 4 bases, with 17 bases sitting between them.

The table lists this clonotype with many counts. The rearrangement links TRBV12-3 or TRBV12-4 to TRBJ2-3; D gene ambiguous. This CDR3 region has 13 residues. Trimming removed 4 bases at V and 4 bases at J, with 9 bases between. DNA for the CDR3: TGTGCCAGCAGTTCCAAAGCTGCAGATACGCAGTATTTT. It codes for CASSSKAADTQYF.

This clonotype is labeled as medium-sized. The chain links TRBV18 to TRBJ2-1; D may be TRBD1 (6 bases). V dropped 3 bases and J dropped 12 bases, with 18 bases sitting between them. CDR1 and CDR2 (germline): KGHSH, LQKENI. There are 14 residues in the CDR3. Here the CDR3 DNA reads TGTGCCAGCTCACCGAACAACGACAGGAGAGGGCAGTTCTTC. Its translation is CASSPNNDRRGQFF.

This clonotype was counted many times. The CDR3 bases are TGTGCCAGCAGTTTAGAGGCCACCAATCAGCCCCAGCATTTT. Translating it yields CASSLEATNQPQHF. The chain uses TRBV12-3 or TRBV12-4 and TRBJ1-5; D uncertain. Trimming left V 1 base short and J 3 bases short, with 7 bases between. The CDR3 runs to 14 residues.

There are many counts of this clonotype. V is TRBV5-6 and J is TRBJ1-1; D is undetermined. V lost 1 base, J lost 10 bases, and 14 bases lay in between. CDR1 is SGHDT and CDR2 is YYEEEE in the germline V gene. The CDR3 is made up of 13 amino acids. The CDR3 region is CASSLKWAIGAFF. CDR3 DNA sequence: TGTGCCAGCAGCTTGAAGTGGGCTATTGGAGCTTTCTTT.

This rearrangement joins TRBV7-2 to TRBJ2-1; 10 bases are shared with TRBD2. V was pared by 8 bases and J by 4 bases, with 5 bases of the junction left unmatched. This CDR3 has 14 residues. CDR1 SGHTA and CDR2 FQGNSA come from the germline V gene. CDR3 amino acids: CASLGLADYNEQFF. In nucleotides, the CDR3 is TGTGCCAGCCTAGGACTAGCGGATTACAATGAGCAGTTCTTC.